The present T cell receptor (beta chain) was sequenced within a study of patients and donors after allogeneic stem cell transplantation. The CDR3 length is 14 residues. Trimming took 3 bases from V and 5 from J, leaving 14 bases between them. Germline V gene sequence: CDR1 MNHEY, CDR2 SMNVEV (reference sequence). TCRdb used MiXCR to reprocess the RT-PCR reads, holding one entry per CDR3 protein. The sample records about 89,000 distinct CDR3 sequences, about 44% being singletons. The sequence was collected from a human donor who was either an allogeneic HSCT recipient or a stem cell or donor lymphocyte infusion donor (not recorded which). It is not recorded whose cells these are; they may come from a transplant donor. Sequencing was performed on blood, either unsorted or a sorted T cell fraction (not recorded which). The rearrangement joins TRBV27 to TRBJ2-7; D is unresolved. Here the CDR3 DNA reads TGTGCCAGCAGTTTCGGACGGGTCAAAGACGAGCAGTACTTC. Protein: CASSFGRVKDEQYF.